Below are 26 T cell receptor beta chains sequenced from a single sample in a study of chemoradiotherapy in HPV16-positive cancers. Only in-frame clones appear in the TCRdb table, and some are missing; sequencing was by immunoSEQ multiplex PCR. The sample lists thousands of clones; approximately 79% were seen once. The specimen was obtained from a patient who underwent chemoradiotherapy. The receptor set was obtained from a human donor with HPV-associated anogenital cancer.

The rearrangement links TRBV10-2 to TRBJ2-5; 9 bases are shared with TRBD1. Germline CDR1 is WSHSY and CDR2 is SAAADI. The CDR3 consists of 18 residues. Trimming took 2 bases from V and 1 from J; bases not matched to a gene: 11. This CDR3 is CASSEGQGLGYSQETQYF. DNA for the CDR3: TGCGCCAGCAGTGAGGGACAGGGGCTGGGATACAGCCAAGAGACCCAGTACTTC.

In this sample, this clone turned up once. This chain uses TRBV6-6 with TRBJ2-5; D gene uncertain. Per the germline V gene, CDR1 is MNHNY and CDR2 is SVGAGI (reference sequence). The CDR3 is 16 residues long. Trimming shortened V by 6 bases and J by 1 base, and 18 bases separated the two germline ends. The CDR3 spells CASRPTGSTIQETQYF. The CDR3 bases are TGTGCCAGCAGACCCACGGGCTCAACCATCCAAGAGACCCAGTACTTC.

This clone was detected a few times. V and J are TRBV7-9 and TRBJ1-2, with a possible D match to TRBD1 (5 bases). The CDR3 totals 15 residues. Germline lookup yields CDR1 SEHNR and CDR2 FQNEAQ (reference sequence). V lost 1 base and J lost 5, with 14 bases in between. The CDR3 region has the DNA TGTGCCAGCAGCTTAGTGTTAGGGACGGCTTATGGCTACACCTTC. This codes for CASSLVLGTAYGYTF. Combining the CDR3 with reference TRBV7-9 and TRBJ1-2 gives the whole variable domain DTGVSQNPRHKITKRGQNVTFRCDPISEHNRLYWYRQTLGQGPEFLTYFQNEAQLEKSRLLSDRFSAERPKGSFSTLEIQRTEQGDSAMYLCASSLVLGTAYGYTFGSGTRLTVV.

V and J are TRBV5-8 and TRBJ2-7; 7 nucleotides match TRBD1. The V segment lost 0 bases and the J segment 0 bases; nucleotides outside the gene matches: 0. The germline CDR1 and CDR2 sequences are SGHTS and YDEGEE. This CDR3 comprises 14 residues. This chain's CDR3 is CASSLAGGSYEQYF. CDR3 sequence (DNA): TGTGCCAGCAGCTTGGCAGGGGGCTCCTACGAGCAGTACTTC. Together with reference TRBV5-8 and TRBJ2-7, the CDR3 gives the full variable domain: EAGVTQSPTHLIKTRGQQATLRCSPISGHTSVYWYQQALGLGLQFLLWYDEGEERNRGNFPPRFSGRQFPNYSSELNVNALELEDSALYLCASSLAGGSYEQYFGPGTRLTVT.

V usage is TRBV15 and J usage is TRBJ2-2; 7 bases fit TRBD1. The length of the CDR3 is 15 residues. J gave up 2 bases and V 6 bases, and 6 bases lay outside the gene matches. Looked up from germline, CDR1 is LNHNV and CDR2 is YYDKDF (reference sequence). DNA of the CDR3: TGTGCCACCAGTTATGGGACAGTTAACACCGGGGAGCTGTTTTTT. Translating it yields CATSYGTVNTGELFF. Full variable domain (missing parts from reference TRBV15 and TRBJ2-2): DAMVIQNPRYQVTQFGKPVTLSCSQTLNHNVMYWYQQKSSQAPKLLFHYYDKDFNNEADTPDNFQSRRPNTSFCFLDIRSPGLGDTAMYLCATSYGTVNTGELFFGEGSRLTVL.

The V and J genes are TRBV2 and TRBJ2-4, with unresolved D. Germline lookup yields CDR1 SNHLY and CDR2 FYNNEI. The CDR3 is 13 residues long. Trimming stripped 3 bases from V and 5 bases from J, with 8 bases between. The CDR3 protein is CASSETRENIQYF. CDR3 DNA sequence: TGTGCCAGCAGTGAGACCCGGGAAAACATTCAGTACTTC.

CDR3 sequence: CASSIGPSYNEQFF. CDR3 coding DNA: TGTGCCAGCAGCATCGGGCCCTCCTACAATGAGCAGTTCTTC. The chain couples TRBV7-2 to TRBJ2-1; D is ambiguous. The CDR3 is made up of 14 amino acids. Trimming pared 5 bases from V and 0 bases from J, leaving 8 bases between. Germline CDR1 SGHTA, CDR2 FQGNSA.

V is TRBV2 and J is TRBJ2-3; 8 bases are shared with TRBD2. This CDR3 has 16 amino acids. CDR1 and CDR2 (germline): SNHLY, FYNNEI. Trimming cost V 6 bases and J 0 bases; bases outside gene matches: 8. The CDR3 spells CASSLTPSGSTDTQYF. CDR3 in DNA: TGTGCCAGCAGCCTCACCCCTAGCGGGAGCACAGATACGCAGTATTTT.

The chain combines TRBV10-2 with TRBJ1-2; 7 nucleotides align to TRBD1. The CDR3 extends over 13 amino acids. Germline V gene lookup returns CDR1 WSHSY and CDR2 SAAADI. Unmatched junction bases numbered 7, after V lost 6 bases and J lost 6 bases. CDR3 amino acids: CASSGQASDGYTF. CDR3 in DNA: TGCGCCAGCAGCGGACAGGCTTCGGATGGCTACACCTTC.

The chain links TRBV6-1 to TRBJ2-7; 8 nucleotides match TRBD2. Per germline, CDR1 MNHNS and CDR2 SASEGT. The length of the CDR3 is 15 residues. J was trimmed by 0 bases and V by 3 bases; bases with no gene match: 4. The CDR3 DNA sequence: TGTGCCAGCAGTGATGCGGCGGGGGGCTCCTACGAGCAGTACTTC. Translated: CASSDAAGGSYEQYF.

The rearrangement uses TRBV4-1 and TRBJ2-7, with D possibly TRBD2 on 7 matching bases. Germline V gene lookup returns CDR1 MGHRA and CDR2 YSYEKL. The V end was cut by 5 bases, the J end by 1 base, with 15 bases between. The CDR3 is 15 amino acids. Here the CDR3 DNA reads TGCGCCAGCAGCTACCGGGGGGCCCCTTCCTACGAGCAGTACTTC. Amino acids: CASSYRGAPSYEQYF.

The V gene is TRBV28, the J gene TRBJ2-1; 7 bases fit TRBD2. CDR3 length equals 15 residues. V lost 2 bases, J lost 8 bases, and 9 bases stayed unmatched. From germline, CDR1 is MDHEN and CDR2 SYDVKM. The CDR3 sequence is CASSLAGVLNDEQFF. DNA of the CDR3: TGTGCCAGCAGTTTAGCGGGAGTCTTGAACGATGAGCAGTTCTTC.

This chain uses TRBV10-3 with TRBJ2-7; tentative D call: TRBD2 (6 bases). In germline, CDR1 is ENHRY, CDR2 SYGVKD. This CDR3 is 13 amino acids long. V was pared by 6 bases and J by 7 bases, with 16 bases between. DNA for the CDR3: TGTGCCATCAGCAGAAGCGCGGCGGGGGAGCAGTACTTC. It yields the protein CAISRSAAGEQYF.

V usage is TRBV6-5 and J usage is TRBJ2-7; 9 bases line up with TRBD1. V lost 5 bases to trimming and J lost 4 bases; unmatched junction nucleotides: 9. The germline CDR1 and CDR2 sequences are MNHEY and SVGAGI. This CDR3 is built from 15 residues. CDR3 residues: CASSPPGTGFYEQYF. DNA for the CDR3: TGTGCCAGCAGTCCGCCCGGGACAGGGTTTTACGAGCAGTACTTC.

The rearrangement joins TRBV10-3 to TRBJ1-2; 7 bases match TRBD1. V was clipped by 2 bases and J by 8 bases; unmatched bases: 8. The CDR3 is made up of 14 amino acids. The V gene's germline CDR1 is ENHRY and CDR2 SYGVKD. In nucleotides, the CDR3 is TGTGCCATCAGTGAGCCAGGGACAGCCCCGGGCTACACCTTC. It translates to CAISEPGTAPGYTF.

The gene calls are TRBV5-1 and TRBJ1-1; possible D gene TRBD1, 5 bases. The CDR3 length is 16 residues. The V and J ends lost 0 bases and 0 bases respectively, with 12 bases between them. Germline assignment: CDR1 SGHRS and CDR2 YFSETQ. This CDR3 is CASSLGQGSMNTEAFF. DNA of the CDR3: TGCGCCAGCAGCTTGGGTCAGGGATCAATGAACACTGAAGCTTTCTTT.

The chain joins TRBV5-1 to TRBJ2-2; 13 nucleotides line up with TRBD2. The V and J ends lost 7 bases and 1 base, in that order; junction bases with no gene match: 7. The CDR3 covers 17 residues. CDR1 and CDR2 (germline): SGHRS, YFSETQ. CDR3 in DNA: TGCGCCAGCCTCCCGGGACTAGCGGGACTGAACACCGGGGAGCTGTTTTTT. Protein: CASLPGLAGLNTGELFF.

The CDR3 loop is CASSQEEQAYEQYF. The CDR3 nucleotides are TGCGCCAGCAGCCAAGAGGAGCAGGCCTACGAGCAGTACTTC. The chain recombines TRBV4-1 with TRBJ2-7; D ambiguous. Germline CDR1 MGHRA, CDR2 YSYEKL. V lost 0 bases and J 2 bases, leaving 8 bases between the germline ends. There are 14 residues in the CDR3.

This sequence joins TRBV12-5 and TRBJ2-3; no clear D gene. V was pared by 0 bases and J by 2 bases, with 15 bases between. Germline V gene lookup returns CDR1 LGHNT and CDR2 FRNRAP. The length of the CDR3 is 17 residues. The CDR3: CASGLVLDMGNTDTQYF. CDR3 coding DNA: TGTGCTAGTGGTTTGGTGCTAGATATGGGAAACACAGATACGCAGTATTTT.

In this sample, this clone turned up a few times. The chain links TRBV28 to TRBJ1-3, with 8 positions matching TRBD1. From germline, CDR1 is MDHEN and CDR2 SYDVKM. Losses at the gene ends were 6 bases for V and 3 bases for J; bases not matched to a gene: 13. This CDR3 has 17 amino acids. CDR3: CASRRQGYSSFGNTIYF. The CDR3, as DNA: TGTGCCAGCAGACGACAGGGGTACAGCAGCTTTGGAAACACCATATATTTT.

This clone has only a few counts. This rearrangement joins TRBV6-5 to TRBJ2-7; D may be TRBD1 (6 bases). Germline CDR1 reads MNHEY; CDR2 reads SVGAGI. This CDR3 has 13 residues. V was trimmed by 2 bases and J by 6 bases, leaving 11 bases between them. The DNA of the CDR3 is TGTGCCAGCAGTTACACAGGGCCGGGCGAGCAGTACTTC. This encodes CASSYTGPGEQYF.

The chain is built from TRBV5-1 and TRBJ2-2, with 12 bases that match TRBD1. Germline V gene data show CDR1 as SGHRS and CDR2 as YFSETQ. This CDR3 comprises 14 residues. V dropped 4 bases and J dropped 13; count of bases not matched to a gene: 8. The CDR3 coding sequence is TGCGCCAGCAGCCCCGGGGGACAGGGGGCGTCGCTGTTTTTT. It specifies CASSPGGQGASLFF.

The chain employs TRBV6-1 and TRBJ1-1; D might be TRBD1 (6 bases). The V end lost 1 base, the J end lost 10 bases, and 13 bases lay between the germline ends. The CDR3 totals 13 residues. Germline V gives CDR1 MNHNS, CDR2 SASEGT. The CDR3 is CASSEVQGRGAFF. CDR3 in DNA: TGTGCCAGCAGTGAAGTCCAGGGCAGGGGAGCTTTCTTT.

V is TRBV4-2 and J is TRBJ2-3, with 7 bases lining up with TRBD2. J gave up 5 bases and V 4 bases, and 6 bases lay outside the gene matches. Germline V gives CDR1 LGHNA, CDR2 YNFKEQ. The CDR3 is 14 amino acids. The DNA for the CDR3 is TGTGCCAGCAGCCCACGGGGGGATCTAGATACGCAGTATTTT. Translating gives CASSPRGDLDTQYF.

The chain is built from TRBV7-2 and TRBJ2-1; the D is unclear. Trimming removed 2 bases at V and 2 bases at J, with 10 bases between. Germline lookup yields CDR1 SGHTA and CDR2 FQGNSA. The CDR3 extends over 15 amino acids. As DNA, the CDR3 is TGTGCCAGCAGCTTAAACTCAGCAACCTACAATGAGCAGTTCTTC. This gives the protein CASSLNSATYNEQFF.

DNA of the CDR3: TGTGCCAGCAGCCCCTGGGCAGGGGCCTACGAGCAGTACTTC. Residues: CASSPWAGAYEQYF. The chain employs TRBV13 and TRBJ2-7; D is possibly TRBD1 (6 bases). Per germline, CDR1 PRHDT and CDR2 FYEKMQ (reference sequence). The CDR3 runs to 14 residues. The V and J ends lost 5 bases and 2 bases respectively, with 13 bases between them.